This T cell receptor (beta chain) appears in the sequencing data of a study of cytomegalovirus exposure and HLA in healthy donors. Study-wide background: The same platform was used for the 100 to 150 validation repertoires as for the 650 to 800 first-cohort repertoires, as reported in a later analysis.

With respect to this clone: Its target is not known.

The CDR3 contains 13 residues. V trimming: 6 bases; J trimming: 0 bases; junction bases outside the gene matches: 2. The germline gives CDR1 SQVTM, CDR2 ANQGSEA. General observations from the study: Most TCR sequences were uncommon, yet certain public TCRs appeared in many donors. In the 95 to 150 validation repertoires, just under 95% of cluster scores exceeded 0, per a later analysis.

The protocol was immunoSEQ multiplex PCR, while the TCRdb copy is restricted to in-frame clones and leaves out a portion. The data show 130,000 or so clones, roughly 89% seen once. The source of this sequence is a man aged 25 to 40 in good health and CMV-seronegative. Sequenced sample: PBMCs. The gene calls are TRBV29-1 and TRBJ2-1, with 7 bases that match TRBD2. CDR3 DNA sequence: TGCAGCGTATCTAGCGGCTCCTACAATGAGCAGTTCTTC. Its translation: CSVSSGSYNEQFF.